A selection of T cell receptor beta chains follows, all from one sample in a study of low-dose radiotherapy and immunotherapy resistance in tumors. MiXCR was run by TCRdb on the reads, yielding one entry per CDR3 protein. The sample has 85,000 to 100,000 distinct CDR3 sequences, more than 8.5% seen once. Sequencing was performed on PBMCs, taken before treatment. The receptors were sampled from a male donor with prostate cancer. Both conserved end residues are part of each CDR3. The order of the fields is clone size, V gene, D gene, CDR3 length, J gene, CDR3 protein, CDR3 DNA. A D gene is named only where the DNA matches it firmly. The size entry is marked missing in some rows and otherwise reads once, few, many or a size class.

many	TRBV9	TRBD2	20	TRBJ2-1	CASSVATLAGEGLHYNEQFF	TGTGCCAGCAGCGTAGCTACCCTAGCGGGAGAAGGGCTGCACTACAATGAGCAGTTCTTC
few	TRBV28	TRBD2	15	TRBJ2-1	CASIPLAGRTNEQFF	TGTGCCAGCATCCCGCTAGCGGGTCGTACCAATGAGCAGTTCTTC
many	TRBV4-3	.	15	TRBJ2-2	CASSQDLLNTGELFF	TGCGCCAGCAGCCAAGATCTTTTAAACACCGGGGAGCTGTTTTTT
many	TRBV12-3/TRBV12-4	TRBD2	14	TRBJ2-7	CASSFSGLDYEQYF	TGTGCCAGCAGTTTTTCGGGACTAGACTACGAGCAGTACTTC
.	TRBV12-3/TRBV12-4	.	15	TRBJ1-4	CASSPTGPNEKLFFF	.
few	TRBV27	.	13	TRBJ1-1	CASSLRPYTEAFF	TGTGCCAGCAGTTTAAGGCCTTACACTGAAGCTTTCTTT
many	TRBV28	.	15	TRBJ1-1	CASSLWAGVDTEAFF	TGTGCCAGCAGTTTATGGGCAGGGGTCGACACTGAAGCTTTCTTT
many	TRBV16	.	17	TRBJ1-5	CASSQSRSDYSNQPQHF	TGTGCCAGCAGCCAATCGAGGTCGGACTATAGCAATCAGCCCCAGCATTTT
few	TRBV2	.	13	TRBJ2-7	CASTSARAYEQYF	TGTGCCAGCACGTCCGCGAGGGCCTACGAGCAGTACTTC
many	TRBV6-2/TRBV6-3	TRBD1	15	TRBJ2-2	CASSYADREAGELFF	TGTGCCAGCAGTTACGCGGACAGGGAGGCCGGGGAGCTGTTTTTT
.	TRBV19	.	15	TRBJ2-6	CASSQQFSGANVLTF	TGTGCCAGTAGTCAACAGTTCTCTGGGGCCAACGTCCTGACTTTC
.	TRBV5-1	TRBD1	15	TRBJ2-5	CASSLRTGGVETQYF	TGCGCCAGCAGCTTAAGGACAGGGGGCGTAGAGACCCAGTACTTC
many	TRBV7-6	.	13	TRBJ2-7	CASRGQGLGEQYF	TGTGCCAGCAGGGGACAGGGACTAGGTGAGCAGTACTTC
many	TRBV7-2	.	12	TRBJ1-3	CASSGRGHTIYF	TGTGCCAGCAGCGGCAGGGGACACACCATATATTTT
many	TRBV6-6	.	16	TRBJ2-7	CASSYSAGRWSYEQYF	TGTGCCAGCAGTTACTCGGCCGGCCGGTGGTCCTACGAGCAGTACTTC
many	TRBV30	.	13	TRBJ2-1	CAWSQGSYNEQFF	TGTGCCTGGAGTCAGGGCTCCTACAATGAGCAGTTCTTC
few	TRBV7-2	TRBD1	18	TRBJ2-6	CASSPKGQGPSGANVLTF	TGTGCCAGCAGCCCGAAGGGACAGGGGCCCTCTGGGGCCAACGTCCTGACTTTC
many	TRBV29-1	.	12	TRBJ1-2	CSVEILIYGYTF	TGCAGCGTAGAGATCTTAATCTATGGCTACACCTTC
.	TRBV12-3/TRBV12-4	.	14	TRBJ1-2	CASSLVDGPYGYTF	TGTGCCAGCAGTTTAGTAGATGGGCCCTATGGCTACACCTTC
many	TRBV11-3	.	13	TRBJ2-7	CASSARDSYEQYF	TGTGCCAGCAGCGCCAGGGACTCCTACGAGCAGTACTTC
many	TRBV28	.	13	TRBJ2-2	CASSSQATGELFF	TGTGCCAGCAGTTCCCAGGCGACCGGGGAGCTGTTTTTT
many	TRBV11-2	.	16	TRBJ2-2	CASSLVGGGGTGELFF	TGTGCCAGCAGCTTAGTAGGTGGAGGCGGCACCGGGGAGCTGTTTTTT
many	TRBV5-1	TRBD2	16	TRBJ2-1	CASSPRTSGSYNEQFF	TGCGCCAGCAGCCCTAGGACTAGCGGATCTTACAATGAGCAGTTCTTC
many	TRBV29-1	.	12	TRBJ1-3	CSVDGTGNTIYF	TGCAGCGTTGACGGGACTGGAAACACCATATATTTT
many	TRBV18	.	12	TRBJ1-1	CASSFQETEAFF	TGTGCCAGCTCATTCCAGGAAACTGAAGCTTTCTTT
many	TRBV19	TRBD2	14	TRBJ2-1	CASNAAGGYNEQFF	TGTGCCAGTAATGCGGCGGGAGGGTACAATGAGCAGTTCTTC
many	TRBV7-9	.	13	TRBJ1-2	CASSLDLSGGYTF	TGTGCCAGCAGCTTAGATCTTTCGGGTGGCTACACCTTC
many	TRBV7-2	TRBD2	15	TRBJ2-7	CASSLPPAGVNEQYF	TGTGCCAGCAGCTTACCGCCAGCGGGAGTGAACGAGCAGTACTTC
many	TRBV7-2	.	13	TRBJ2-1	CASSLISYNEQFF	TGTGCCAGCAGCTTAATATCCTACAATGAGCAGTTCTTC
.	TRBV7-3	.	16	TRBJ2-3	CASSAVERSSTDTQYF	TGTGCCAGCAGCGCAGTAGAGCGGTCTAGCACAGATACGCAGTATTTT
many	TRBV5-1	TRBD1	14	TRBJ1-5	CASSATGMNQPQHF	TGCGCCAGCAGCGCGACAGGGATGAATCAGCCCCAGCATTTT
many	TRBV7-9	.	12	TRBJ1-5	CASSLVNQPQHF	TGTGCCAGCAGCTTAGTAAATCAGCCCCAGCATTTT
many	TRBV20-1	.	14	TRBJ2-1	CSAREALARNEQFF	TGCAGTGCTAGAGAGGCACTAGCTAGAAATGAGCAGTTCTTC
many	TRBV30	TRBD1	17	TRBJ2-6	CAWSRDRVTWGANVLTF	TGTGCCTGGAGCAGGGACAGGGTCACCTGGGGGGCCAACGTCCTGACTTTC
many	TRBV7-6	TRBD2	13	TRBJ2-7	CASGAGGIYEQYF	TGTGCCAGCGGGGCGGGAGGCATCTACGAGCAGTACTTC
many	TRBV20-1	.	15	TRBJ2-2	CSARKTTDWGGELFF	TGCAGTGCTAGAAAAACGACAGACTGGGGCGGGGAGCTGTTTTTT
many	TRBV5-4	.	16	TRBJ2-5	CASSRTTGRRQETQYF	TGTGCCAGCAGCAGGACGACCGGACGCCGCCAAGAGACCCAGTACTTC
many	TRBV7-8	.	14	TRBJ2-7	CASSLGTVSYEQYF	TGTGCCAGCAGCTTAGGGACAGTCTCCTACGAGCAGTACTTC
few	TRBV28	.	14	TRBJ2-1	CASTGGVSYNEQFF	TGTGCCAGTACAGGAGGTGTCTCCTACAATGAGCAGTTCTTC
many	TRBV11-2	.	17	TRBJ2-1	CASSLRAGGYGYNEQFF	TGTGCCAGCAGCTTAAGGGCCGGAGGGTATGGCTACAATGAGCAGTTCTTC
many	TRBV10-3	TRBD2	17	TRBJ2-3	CAISWGVAGGITDTQYF	TGTGCCATCAGTTGGGGTGTAGCGGGAGGGATCACAGATACGCAGTATTTT
many	TRBV20-1	.	13	TRBJ1-2	CSAKKGGDYGYTF	TGCAGTGCCAAAAAAGGGGGAGACTATGGCTACACCTTC